This entry describes one TCR beta chain. Its antigen is currently unknown. CDR3 length: 12 amino acids. V shed 2 bases and J shed 4 bases, with 4 bases lying between them. The germline V gene encodes CDR1 SGHRS and CDR2 YFSETQ. This sample was included in a study of shared clonotypes between healthy human individuals. General study findings and limits: Among non-shared clonotypes, generation probabilities were lower than among those shared by all four donors.

In the original workflow: Filtering differed since immunoSEQ provided only junctions, with no quality scores. Method: immunoSEQ multiplex PCR; TCRdb's copy keeps in-frame clones and lacks some. The V and J calls and clone size were taken over from that table, and D and trimming were inferred from the DNA. The table lists roughly 770,000 clones, approximately 97% of them singletons. Only CD45RO-negative cells positively selected for CCR7 counted as naive CD8 cells, so terminally differentiated effector memory CD45RA+ cells were excluded. Free of recent acute infections or vaccinations, the donors were healthy HIV-negative adults.

This rearrangement joins TRBV5-1 to TRBJ2-1; no definite D call. This clonotype was obtained from a man aged 25-45 years in good health. The material sequenced was naive CD8+ T cells sorted from blood. The CDR3 region is CASSFTYNEQFF. The CDR3, as DNA: TGCGCCAGCAGCTTCACTTACAATGAGCAGTTCTTC. Based on the CDR3 plus reference TRBV5-1 and TRBJ2-1, the full variable domain is KAGVTQTPRYLIKTRGQQVTLSCSPISGHRSVSWYQQTPGQGLQFLFEYFSETQRNKGNFPGRFSGRQFSNSRSEMNVSTLELGDSALYLCASSFTYNEQFFGPGTRLTVL.